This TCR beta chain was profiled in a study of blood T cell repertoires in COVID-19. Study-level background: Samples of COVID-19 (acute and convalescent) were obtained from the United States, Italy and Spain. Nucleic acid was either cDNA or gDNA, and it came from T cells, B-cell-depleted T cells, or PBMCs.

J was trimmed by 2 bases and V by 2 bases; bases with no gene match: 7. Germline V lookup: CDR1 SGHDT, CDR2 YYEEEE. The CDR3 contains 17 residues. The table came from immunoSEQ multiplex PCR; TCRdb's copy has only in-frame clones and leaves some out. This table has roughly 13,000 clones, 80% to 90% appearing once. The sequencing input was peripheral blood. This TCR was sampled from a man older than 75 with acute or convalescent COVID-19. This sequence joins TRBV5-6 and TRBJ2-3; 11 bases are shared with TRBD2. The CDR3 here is CASSFRGSGRVTDTQYF. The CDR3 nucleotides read TGTGCCAGCAGCTTTCGAGGTAGCGGGAGGGTCACAGATACGCAGTATTTT.